Shown below are 19 T cell receptor beta chains from a single sample sequenced in a study of T cells in Graves' hyperthyroidism and ophthalmopathy. TCR beta CDR3 regions were amplified from RNA transcripts. Using the HTBI primer set, a first-round RT-PCR was run on the TCR CDR3. One entry per CDR3 protein, called by TCRdb with MiXCR from the multiplex PCR reads. Of around 610,000 distinct CDR3 sequences listed, roughly 15% were seen once; the top ten hold 3.5% to 4.5%. Material for sequencing was blood. The receptors here all came from a woman aged 40 to 50 with Graves' ophthalmopathy.

This clonotype was seen ten or more times. V is TRBV10-2 and J is TRBJ1-3; D gene uncertain. The CDR3 totals 14 residues. Germline V gives CDR1 WSHSY, CDR2 SAAADI. V was clipped by 3 bases and J by 2 bases, with 8 bases between them. DNA for the CDR3: TGCGCCAGCAGTGAACAAGGGACTGGAAACACCATATATTTT. Its translation: CASSEQGTGNTIYF.

The rearrangement joins TRBV15 to TRBJ2-2; D uncertain. There are 13 residues in the CDR3. V shed 0 bases and J shed 7 bases, with 6 bases lying between them. Germline V gives CDR1 LNHNV, CDR2 YYDKDF (reference sequence). CDR3 residues: CATSRDLDGELFF. For the CDR3, the DNA is TGTGCCACCAGCAGAGATTTAGACGGGGAGCTGTTTTTT.

The chain combines TRBV28 with TRBJ2-7; TRBD1 aligns across 8 bases. The CDR3 runs to 15 residues. In germline, CDR1 is MDHEN, CDR2 SYDVKM. V trimming: 8 bases; J trimming: 3 bases; junction bases outside the gene matches: 12. In DNA form, the CDR3 reads TGTGCCAGCTCAACAGGGGGTAATGTGATCTACGAGCAGTACTTC. Its translation is CASSTGGNVIYEQYF.

This clonotype has just a few counts. The CDR3 region has the DNA TGTGCCAGCAGTGAACAGGGGGCATCCTACGAGCAGTACTTC. The encoded protein is CASSEQGASYEQYF. The chain recombines TRBV2 with TRBJ2-7; TRBD1 agrees at 8 bases. The CDR3 covers 14 residues. The J segment lost 1 base and the V segment lost 2 bases, leaving 1 base of the junction unmatched. CDR1 and CDR2 (germline): SNHLY, FYNNEI.

At least ten counts were recorded for this clonotype. The V call is TRBV7-2, the J call TRBJ1-1; 7 nucleotides match TRBD1. V shed 7 bases, J shed 5 bases, and the junction held 10 bases outside the gene matches. This CDR3 comprises 14 residues. The germline V gene encodes CDR1 SGHTA and CDR2 FQGNSA. CDR3 loop: CASNLAGGRTEAFF. The CDR3 nucleotides read TGTGCCAGCAATTTGGCAGGGGGGAGGACTGAAGCTTTCTTT.

This clonotype was seen ten or more times. The chain employs TRBV24-1 and TRBJ2-2, with D perhaps TRBD2 (5 bases). The germline CDR1 and CDR2 sequences are KGHDR and SFDVKD. The V end lost 4 bases, the J end lost 5 bases, and 13 bases lay between the germline ends. The CDR3 covers 15 residues. The DNA for the CDR3 is TGTGCCACCAGTGAAGAGCGGAGCTGGACCGGGGAGCTGTTTTTT. Its protein is CATSEERSWTGELFF.

This clonotype came up many times. The chain couples TRBV30 to TRBJ1-2, with D hard to call. The CDR3 runs to 10 residues. V was pared by 4 bases and J by 7 bases, with 7 bases between. Germline-derived CDR1 and CDR2 are GTSNPN and SVGIG (reference sequence). The CDR3 nucleotides are TGTGCCTGGAAAGTCCTTGGCTACACCTTC. As protein: CAWKVLGYTF.

The chain uses TRBV20-1 and TRBJ2-7; D may be TRBD1 (5 bases). V gave up 0 bases and J gave up 2 bases, with 17 bases separating them. Per germline, CDR1 DFQATT and CDR2 SNEGSKA (reference sequence). The CDR3 extends over 16 amino acids. As DNA, the CDR3 is TGCAGTGCTAGAGATGATGGGGCTACACTGACCTACGAGCAGTACTTC. This gives the protein CSARDDGATLTYEQYF.

This clonotype was seen ten or more times. V usage is TRBV20-1 and J usage is TRBJ1-1, with D hard to call. CDR1 and CDR2 from the germline V gene are DFQATT and SNEGSKA (reference sequence). The length of the CDR3 is 13 residues. V was cut by 6 bases and J by 5 bases, with 16 bases left in between. CDR3 sequence reads: CSAEAAGPTEAFF. The CDR3 coding sequence is TGCAGTGCCGAGGCGGCGGGCCCGACTGAAGCTTTCTTT.

A few counts support this clonotype. The V call is TRBV28, the J call TRBJ2-5; a possible D gene is TRBD1 (5 bases). Germline V CDR1 and CDR2: MDHEN, SYDVKM. The ends were cut back, 5 bases at V and 10 bases at J, with 17 bases in the middle. CDR3 length: 13 residues. In DNA form, the CDR3 reads TGTGCCAGCAGTCCCCCCGCAGGGAAGGACCAGTACTTC. Protein product: CASSPPAGKDQYF.

This clonotype was seen many times. V gene TRBV10-3 combines with J gene TRBJ2-7; 12 nucleotides align to TRBD1. The ends lost 8 bases at V and 7 bases at J; junction bases unmatched: 6. The CDR3 runs 13 residues. Per the germline V gene, CDR1 is ENHRY and CDR2 is SYGVKD. The CDR3 DNA follows: TGTGCCATCCGGGGACAGGGGGCAGGGGAGCAGTACTTC. Translation: CAIRGQGAGEQYF.

This clonotype was counted a single time. The chain couples TRBV12-3 or TRBV12-4 to TRBJ1-5, with 7 bases fitting TRBD1. The CDR3 loop spans 15 amino acids. Trimming took 7 bases from V and 4 from J; bases not matched to a gene: 10. For the CDR3, the DNA is TGTGCCAGCAATCCGCCGGGACAGTCTAATCAGCCCCAGCATTTT. Residues: CASNPPGQSNQPQHF.

V and J are TRBV5-1 and TRBJ2-2, with D possibly being TRBD1 (5 bases). Trimming pared 4 bases from V and 3 bases from J, leaving 13 bases between. The CDR3 is made up of 15 amino acids. The germline CDR1 and CDR2 sequences are SGHRS and YFSETQ. CDR3 nucleotides: TGCGCCAGCAGCGGACACACTACCGACACCGGGGAGCTGTTTTTT. As protein: CASSGHTTDTGELFF.

Regarding this clonotype: A much larger clone differs from this one at a single base, so this may be a read error. V is TRBV30 and J is TRBJ1-1; D ambiguous. This CDR3 contains 13 residues. Per the germline V gene, CDR1 is GTSNPN and CDR2 is SVGIG (reference sequence). Trimming pared 1 base from V and 7 bases from J, leaving 13 bases between. Written as DNA, the CDR3 is TGTGCCTGGAGTGGGGCCTTGAAGGGTGAAGCTTTCTTT. This gives the protein CAWSGALKGEAFF.

This clonotype was seen ten or more times. One end of the junction varies from germline; a read error may be responsible. The rearrangement joins TRBV6-2 or TRBV6-3 to TRBJ1-2, with D uncertain. Germline lookup yields CDR1 MNHEY and CDR2 SVGEGT. The CDR3 spans 11 residues. The CDR3 DNA sequence: TGTGCCAGCAGTAACTCATATGGCTACACCTTC. Protein: CASSNSYGYTF.

This clonotype occurred many times. J is TRBJ2-7 and V is TRBV28, with 9 bases fitting TRBD2. V shed 3 bases, J shed 5 bases, and the junction held 11 bases outside the gene matches. The germline V gene encodes CDR1 MDHEN and CDR2 SYDVKM. CDR3 size: 16 residues. Here the CDR3 DNA reads TGTGCCAGCAGTTTCTCATGGGCGGGAGGGCCCCACGAGCAGTACTTC. Translated, it gives CASSFSWAGGPHEQYF.

This clonotype was detected ten times or more. Just one base apart from a much larger clone, this may be a read error. The CDR3 nucleotides read TGTGCCAGCAATGGAGCGATTCTGTATGGCTGCACCTTC. Amino acid sequence: CASNGAILYGCTF. V is TRBV6-1 and J is TRBJ1-2; D is undetermined. Germline CDR1 reads MNHNS; CDR2 reads SASEGT. The CDR3 totals 13 residues.

Only one count was recorded for this clonotype. J is TRBJ2-6 and V is TRBV27, with D possibly called TRBD1 or TRBD2 (5 bases each). Deletions cut 3 bases from V and 2 bases from J, with 11 bases between. Germline assignment: CDR1 MNHEY and CDR2 SMNVEV (reference sequence). This CDR3 spans 16 amino acids. Here the CDR3 DNA reads TGTGCCAGCAGTTTTCTGGGACGGACTGGGGCCAACGTCCTGACTTTC. As protein: CASSFLGRTGANVLTF.

In this sample, this clonotype turned up many times. The J gene is TRBJ1-2, the V gene TRBV6-2 or TRBV6-3; no clear D gene. This CDR3 comprises 11 residues. Germline CDR1 and CDR2: MNHEY and SVGEGT. V was pared by 8 bases and J by 10 bases, with 14 bases between. The CDR3, as DNA: TGTGCCAGCGGCCTAGAGAGGGACTACACCTTC. Residues: CASGLERDYTF.